This TCR beta chain was identified in a study of OX40 agonist ivuxolimab in advanced cancers. Looking at the study overall: The eligibility criteria allowed prior anti-PD-1, anti-PD-L1 or anti-CTLA-4 therapy, and about 40% had some.

The CDR3 consists of 14 residues. Per germline, CDR1 ENHRY and CDR2 SYGVKD. V lost 7 bases, J lost 3 bases, and 16 bases lay in between. Data came from immunoSEQ multiplex PCR; TCRdb stores just in-frame clones and leaves some out. The sample has about 64,000 clones; 80% to 95% are singletons. This chain uses TRBV10-3 with TRBJ2-7; D unclear. The TCR was taken from an adult with an advanced solid tumor such as melanoma, head and neck, liver or kidney cancer. The sequencing here drew on CD4+ or CD8+ T cells sorted from blood, taken in a trial of the OX40 agonist ivuxolimab. The CDR3 region has the DNA TGTGCCATCACACACAGAGAGGATCGCTACGAGCAGTACTTC. As protein: CAITHREDRYEQYF.